This T cell receptor beta chain was sequenced for a study of response to subunit inactivated influenza vaccine. TCRdb analysed the RT-PCR reads with MiXCR anew, one entry per CDR3 protein. The data hold roughly 700,000 distinct CDR3 sequences, with more than 15% observed a single time. The V gene end was trimmed by 8 bases and the J gene end by 8 bases; junction bases not matched to a gene: 11. This CDR3 region has 14 residues. Looked up from germline, CDR1 is SGHTA and CDR2 is FQGNSA. The sequence derives from a man aged 50 to 60 who received an inactivated influenza vaccine. The chain carries TRBV7-2 and TRBJ2-1, with 8 bases fitting TRBD2. This material consisted of PBMCs from blood, taken 11 to 12 days after vaccination. DNA of the CDR3: TGTGCCAGCGCCGGGACTAGAGGGTCCCATGAGCAGTTCTTC. This gives the protein CASAGTRGSHEQFF.